This T cell receptor beta chain was profiled in a study of T cell changes during pregnancy in multiple sclerosis (dated by TCRdb to between 2018 and 2020). Regarding the research as a whole: The study examined how the T cell repertoire changed over the course of pregnancy in women with multiple sclerosis.

On this clone itself: No antigen is known for it. The record has no base qualities; no much larger clone is one base away.

The CDR3 numbers 14 residues from cysteine through phenylalanine. Left in the record is the CDR3 DNA by itself, 42 bases read in frame from the first base. V lost 5 bases and J lost 8 bases, and the count of bases not matched to a germline gene is 9. Looking up the germline V gene yields CDR1 ENHRY and CDR2 SYGVKD. Library prep was done by the immunoSEQ multiplex PCR assay. The clones in this table, taken by TCRdb from immuneACCESS, are in-frame only. Not every clone is retained; where verified, under half of the shortfall comes from an unresolved V gene, and the cause of the rest is unknown. A total of approximately 60,000 clones appear in this sample, about 90% of them only once. The leading ten clones occupy approximately 6.5% of the sample.

The TCR originated in a female donor in good health, enrolled as a control in a pregnancy study. The chain is made from TRBV10-3 and TRBJ1-3, and 7 bases in between align with TRBD1. Sequenced here: peripheral blood, sampled in the third trimester of pregnancy. The DNA sequence reads TGTGCCATCAGTCGTTTGGGTCAGGGGGACACCATATATTTT. It specifies CAISRLGQGDTIYF.